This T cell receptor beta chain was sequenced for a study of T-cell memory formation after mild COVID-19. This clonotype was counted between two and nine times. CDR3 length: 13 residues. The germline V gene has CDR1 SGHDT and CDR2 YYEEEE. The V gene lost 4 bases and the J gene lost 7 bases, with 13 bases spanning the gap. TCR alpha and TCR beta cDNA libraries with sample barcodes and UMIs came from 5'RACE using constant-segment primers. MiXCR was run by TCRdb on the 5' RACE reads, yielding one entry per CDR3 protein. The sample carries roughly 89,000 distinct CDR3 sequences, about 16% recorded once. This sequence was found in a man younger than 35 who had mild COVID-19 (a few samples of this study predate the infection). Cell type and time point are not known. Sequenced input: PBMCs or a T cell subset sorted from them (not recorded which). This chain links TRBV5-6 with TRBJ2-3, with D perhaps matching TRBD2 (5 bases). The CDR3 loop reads CASSPPSGNTQYF. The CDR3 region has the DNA TGTGCCAGCAGCCCACCGTCGGGGAATACGCAGTATTTT.